This T cell receptor (beta chain) was captured in a study of cytomegalovirus exposure and HLA in healthy donors (dated by TCRdb to about 2017). Broadly, across the study: According to an earlier analysis of 587 of the donors, about 190 million T cells yielded roughly 110 million unique TCR beta sequences and 276 Gb of sequence data. An early release covering around 630 HLA-typed donors comprised 250 to 350 gigabases of sequencing data and some 79 million unique TCR sequences. The genetic ancestry cluster associated with self-reported Caucasian donors included about 84% of the roughly 360 genotyped donors. The study aimed to test whether cataloging public T cell receptors could reveal signatures of past pathogen exposure. The study profiled the T cell repertoires of about 640 subjects by immunosequencing and related them to cytomegalovirus serostatus. A separate validation cohort of 100 to 150 different subjects was used in addition to the 666-subject first cohort. High-throughput TCR immunosequencing, statistical association of individual TCRs with disease status, and machine learning were combined to predict cytomegalovirus infection status. In a later analysis, previously published TCR beta repertoires from 550 to 700 donors were re-analyzed and high-resolution HLA genotyping was added so that TCR occurrence patterns could be studied. Rather than drawing on any new phenotypic data, the later analysis identified candidate immune exposures from TCR beta sequences and the way those sequences occurred across donors. To decide whether each TCR beta V gene segment behaved as functional or pseudogenic, an earlier analysis of some 600 of the donors relied on high-throughput TCR beta sequencing. Donor age, sex, ethnicity and CMV serostatus were collected together with the repertoire data. A later genetic analysis took genome-wide SNP genotypes for about 65% of the 666 donors and used that subset as a discovery cohort. All discovery cohort repertoires had been generated using a single sequencing platform. Both class I and class II loci were covered by HLA typing, at four-digit resolution. Typing coverage differed by locus: A, B, C, DRB1 and DQB1 were typed in about 629-640 donors, DQA1 in about 550, DPA1 in 606, and DPB1 in roughly 450. Four or five DR-DQ haplotypes were treated as single units for association and clustering because of strong linkage in the cohort. Among 398 genotyped donors of the cohort, an average of approximately 250,000 unique TCR beta nucleotide sequences were sequenced per donor, roughly a sixth of them non-productive.

In the germline V gene, CDR1 corresponds to MDHEN and CDR2 to SYDVKM. Including cysteine and phenylalanine, the CDR3 has 14 amino acids. The entry retains the CDR3 DNA only, 42 bases that are in frame from base 1. Broad study findings and their caveats: A group of highly shared sequence variants was considered likely to be a technical artifact of the sequencing pipeline. A further reported finding was that TCR beta sequences accurately predicted the HLA-A and HLA-B alleles for most subjects in the first cohort. An earlier analysis of around 540 of the donors showed that most TCR beta V segments appeared in productive rearrangements either about 87% or about 30% of the time, which broadly matched IMGT annotations. In a later analysis, TCR association rates were found to vary across HLA loci, with the most associated TCRs seen for DRB1 alleles and the fewest for HLA-C alleles. Because counts were too low, about 18 rarely observed V segments, including chromosome 9 orphons, were excluded from the earlier analysis of 587 of the donors. A later analysis found that most CMV-associated TCR beta chains appeared HLA-restricted, with HLA associations seemingly driven largely by CMV exposure. In the study, around 150 TCR beta chains were listed as associated with cytomegalovirus. Because HLA typing was missing for some donors at each locus, association tests included only the typed subset. The authors suggested that the approach could potentially be generalized to other disease states and immunological phenotypes. Several of the top co-occurrence clusters appeared to be linked to parvovirus B19, influenza, CMV and Epstein-Barr virus, according to a later analysis. In a later analysis, HLA-associated TCR beta chains were found to be more clonally expanded and to have lower generation probabilities than equally common non-associated chains. When HLA alleles, especially DR and DQ, strongly co-occurred, attributing TCR associations to individual alleles was difficult. A later analysis associated about 17,000 TCR beta sequences with specific HLA alleles at a false discovery rate of 0.05. In vitro tests confirmed that a few of the cytomegalovirus-associated TCR beta chains recognize cytomegalovirus antigens. Only TCR beta chains were sequenced in this cohort, and the absence of alpha or paired-chain data limited detectable features. While some public TCRs were present in many individuals, most TCR sequences turned up only very rarely across donors. Correlated functional status among segregating V segments might be attributable to linkage disequilibrium, but an unknown experimental factor could not be ruled out. A later genetic analysis associated a missense DCLRE1C variant with V-gene and J-gene trimming of TCR beta chains, and an independent cohort replicated the association. Compared with the approximately 700-donor mean, donors in an Asian-associated ancestry cluster had fewer N-insertions in productive TCRs, according to a later genetic analysis. Immune exposure information for the cohort was limited to CMV serostatus. Presence/absence analyses assumed roughly uniform sequencing depth across donors, an assumption that may not hold. Cytomegalovirus status was reported to be diagnosed by the classifier with high specificity and sensitivity in both the original and validation cohorts. Some IMGT-functional V segments, including TRBV6-2 and TRBV6-3, could not be told apart with the 87-base-pair reads, so those segments were excluded.

For this clone: Its cognate antigen has yet to be identified. One end of the junction does not line up with germline, which may come from a read error.

Receptor amplification or capture employed the immunoSEQ multiplex PCR assay. For the multiplex PCR, a mixture combining 60 forward primers for TCR Vbeta segments and 13 reverse primers for TCR Jbeta segments was used. Amplification of the CDR3 region of rearranged TCR beta genes was performed with a multiplex PCR assay on genomic DNA. The amplified TCR beta libraries were sequenced on the Illumina HiSeq System as 87-base-pair reads. The paper's data handling went like this. In a later analysis, approximately 74 million unique TCR beta chains were counted across the 650 to 750 repertoires, and approximately 9.9 million of these chains were shared by at least two donors. Raw reads were error-corrected and collapsed into unique sequences by a nearest-neighbor algorithm in which closely related sequences were merged to remove PCR and sequencing errors. Alignment of CDR3 sequences to IMGT reference sequences was used to assign V, D and J gene segments. Each retained sequence needed at least a six-nucleotide match to both a V gene segment and a J gene segment. A rearrangement counted as productive if the CDR3 had no stop codons and remained in frame with V and J, and every other rearrangement counted as non-productive. CDR3 was defined according to IMGT convention as the region running from the second conserved V-encoded cysteine to the conserved J-encoded phenylalanine. Sequences without an unambiguous match to a single V gene segment were excluded from the earlier analysis of approximately 560 of the donors. An earlier analysis of a few hundred of the donors called V segments functional above 56.7% productive rearrangements and segregating when the between-donor standard deviation exceeded 5%. A statistical classification framework was built for diagnosing cytomegalovirus status from the catalog of TCR beta chain sequences. In a later analysis, V and J genes were assigned by comparing TCR nucleotide sequences against IMGT/GENE-DB human TR gene sequences. A later analysis assigned CDR3 sequences and most-parsimonious VDJ recombination scenarios with the TCRdist pipeline. In a later analysis, each TCR beta chain was defined by its CDR3 amino acid sequence together with its V-gene family, and reads without a unique V-gene family were excluded. As a way to deal with suspected cross-contamination and a sequencing artifact, a later analysis dropped more than 500 nucleotide sequences that were highly shared and had low generation probability. For each public chain, a later analysis derived a clonal expansion index from normalized ranks of inferred template counts within each repertoire. Generation probabilities in a later analysis came from a VDJ recombination model fitted to out-of-frame rearrangements, and those results were checked against IGoR. Hypergeometric tests were used in a later analysis to score TCR-TCR, TCR-HLA and TCR-CMV co-occurrence, with a repertoire-size bias correction applied to the TCR pairs. False discovery rates were estimated in a later analysis by permuting HLA or CMV assignments 20 times. In a later analysis, co-occurring TCRs were grouped with DBSCAN, and TCRdist sequence similarity was added when clustering was performed within HLA-allele-positive subsets. Repertoires with fewer than 30,000 or more than 120,000 public chains, plus five repertoires with anomalous nucleotide sharing, were excluded from co-occurrence clustering. TCRdb limited this immuneACCESS table to in-frame rearrangements with V and J called. A share of clones is missing; checked studies link under half to unresolved V genes, and the rest is unexplained. For V, J and clone size, that table is used; D and trimming come from the DNA. The sample table lists roughly 150,000 clones, around 80% of them with a count of one. The ten largest clones represent around 9% of the sample.

The cohort comprised around 690 healthy bone marrow donors. At the time of sampling, every cohort member was nominally healthy, though immune exposures that went unrecorded were likely present. The donor was CMV seropositive and belonged to the group of 250 to 300 seropositive cohort members. Every donor gave a peripheral blood sample, and the peripheral blood mononuclear cells from that sample were used for TCR beta sequencing. Genomic DNA was extracted from the blood cell samples with the Qiagen DNeasy Blood Extraction Kit. The clonotype comes from a male donor in good health and CMV-seropositive. Recombination joined TRBV28 with TRBJ2-4; 7 bases in the junction line up with TRBD1. The material sequenced was PBMCs. The CDR3 amino acid sequence is: CASRPGGAKNSQYF. The sequence in DNA is TGTGCCAGCAGACCAGGGGGAGCCAAAAACAGTCAGTACTTC.